These 14 T cell receptor beta chains were all obtained from the same sample, sequenced in a study of blood T cell repertoires in COVID-19. Sequencing used immunoSEQ multiplex PCR; TCRdb keeps in-frame clones, though not all of them. The sample carries about 95,000 clones, approximately 84% recorded once. The sample was peripheral blood. The source of these receptors is a human donor in a cohort sampled during active COVID-19.

The chain uses TRBV12-3 or TRBV12-4 and TRBJ2-7; 7 positions match TRBD2. The V segment lost 8 bases and the J segment 4 bases; nucleotides outside the gene matches: 8. The CDR3 consists of 13 residues. The CDR3 spells CASGGGSLYEQYF. CDR3 bases: TGTGCCAGCGGGGGGGGGAGCTTGTACGAGCAGTACTTC.

This chain connects TRBV11-2 to TRBJ2-7; no clear D. The CDR3 has 15 residues. Germline CDR1 reads SGHAT; CDR2 reads FQNNGV. Trimming removed 0 bases from V and 6 bases from J, with 15 bases in between. CDR3 region: CASSLEGRKMFEQYF. Written as DNA, the CDR3 is TGTGCCAGCAGCTTAGAGGGCAGGAAAATGTTCGAGCAGTACTTC.

The chain joins TRBV6-5 to TRBJ2-1, with a weak D call TRBD1 (6 bases). Trimming left V 10 bases short and J 1 base short, with 8 bases between. The CDR3 sequence is 12 residues long. In germline, CDR1 is MNHEY, CDR2 SVGAGI. CDR3 loop: CAITGSYNEQFF. CDR3 in DNA: TGTGCCATCACAGGGTCCTACAATGAGCAGTTCTTC.

V is TRBV7-8 and J is TRBJ2-2; D gene uncertain. Germline V gene sequence: CDR1 SGHVS, CDR2 FQNEAQ. This CDR3 is 15 amino acids long. V was clipped by 2 bases and J by 1 base, with 8 bases between them. CDR3 loop: CASSLWAENTGELFF. CDR3 nucleotides: TGTGCCAGCAGCTTATGGGCAGAGAACACCGGGGAGCTGTTTTTT.

The chain carries TRBV29-1 and TRBJ2-2; D possibly corresponds to TRBD2 (6 bases). Germline lookup yields CDR1 SQVTM and CDR2 ANQGSEA. Trimming shortened V by 4 bases and J by 1 base, and 10 bases separated the two germline ends. The CDR3 is made up of 14 amino acids. This chain's CDR3 is CSVAPGVNTGELFF. In nucleotides, the CDR3 is TGCAGCGTTGCCCCGGGAGTGAACACCGGGGAGCTGTTTTTT.

This clone was observed once. The chain recombines TRBV24-1 with TRBJ2-7; perhaps TRBD2 as D (5 bases). Per the germline V gene, CDR1 is KGHDR and CDR2 is SFDVKD. V lost 4 bases to trimming and J lost 6 bases, with 15 bases between them. This CDR3 is 14 amino acids long. For the CDR3, the DNA is TGTGCCACCAGTGACGGGGTAGAGCAGCGCGAGCAGTACTTC. Its translation is CATSDGVEQREQYF.

Written as DNA, the CDR3 is TGCGCCAGCAGCTTAGCCTTTTTGGACAGGGAAGCTTTCTTT. The encoded protein is CASSLAFLDREAFF. V usage is TRBV5-1 and J usage is TRBJ1-1; 7 bases are shared with TRBD1. V shed 2 bases and J 8 bases; nucleotides not matched to a gene: 9. Per the germline V gene, CDR1 is SGHRS and CDR2 is YFSETQ. The CDR3 runs to 14 residues.

The chain is built from TRBV9 and TRBJ2-7; TRBD1 matches 7 bases. This CDR3 has 14 residues. The V and J ends lost 2 bases and 6 bases, in that order; junction bases with no gene match: 8. CDR1 and CDR2 (germline): SGDLS, YYNGEE. The CDR3 coding sequence is TGTGCCAGCAGCGTCCTCCAGGCAGGGGGCGAGCAGTACTTC. Its translation: CASSVLQAGGEQYF.

This chain uses TRBV20-1 with TRBJ2-1; TRBD2 aligns across 11 bases. CDR1 is DFQATT, CDR2 SNEGSKA, per germline (reference sequence). V lost 3 bases to trimming and J lost 5 bases; unmatched junction nucleotides: 6. The CDR3 extends over 15 amino acids. CDR3 nucleotide sequence: TGCAGTGCTAGTTCTGGGACTAGCGGAAACAATGAGCAGTTCTTC. Translating gives CSASSGTSGNNEQFF.

The rearrangement joins TRBV28 to TRBJ1-5, with D possibly TRBD1 on 6 matching bases. Looked up from germline, CDR1 is MDHEN and CDR2 is SYDVKM. V lost 6 bases to trimming and J lost 2 bases, with 23 bases between them. This CDR3 has 18 amino acids. Here the CDR3 DNA reads TGTGCCAGCAGCCCCTTCACAGGGATCGGCGGTGGCAATCAGCCCCAGCATTTT. It codes for CASSPFTGIGGGNQPQHF.

The J gene is TRBJ2-1, the V gene TRBV5-4; 8 nucleotides match TRBD2. V lost 3 bases to trimming and J lost 4 bases; unmatched junction nucleotides: 9. The CDR3 loop spans 16 amino acids. The V gene's germline CDR1 is SGHNT and CDR2 YYREEE (reference sequence). CDR3 sequence: CASSSSAGGPYNEQFF. The CDR3 DNA reads TGTGCCAGCAGCTCGAGTGCGGGGGGCCCTTACAATGAGCAGTTCTTC.

This clone was seen a single time. This chain connects TRBV5-1 to TRBJ1-6; 9 bases map to TRBD1. The CDR3 runs to 14 residues. V was clipped by 7 bases and J by 6 bases; unmatched bases: 5. Germline CDR1 is SGHRS and CDR2 is YFSETQ. In DNA form, the CDR3 reads TGCGCCAGCTTACGGGACAGGGTTAATTCACCCCTCCACTTT. Encoded protein: CASLRDRVNSPLHF. The whole variable domain, remainder taken from reference TRBV5-1 and TRBJ1-6, is KAGVTQTPRYLIKTRGQQVTLSCSPISGHRSVSWYQQTPGQGLQFLFEYFSETQRNKGNFPGRFSGRQFSNSRSEMNVSTLELGDSALYLCASLRDRVNSPLHFGNGTRLTVT.

The chain couples TRBV3-1 (or the pseudogene TRBV3-2) to TRBJ2-3; TRBD2 matches 8 bases. With 4 bases clipped from V and 6 bases from J, the junction kept 9 bases outside the gene matches. In germline, CDR1 is LGHDT, CDR2 YNNKEL (reference sequence). The CDR3 loop spans 15 amino acids. This CDR3 reads CASSPRGAGADTQYF. CDR3 sequence (DNA): TGTGCCAGCAGCCCTCGTGGAGCGGGGGCCGATACGCAGTATTTT.

V and J are TRBV15 and TRBJ2-5; perhaps TRBD2 as D (6 bases). V dropped 5 bases and J dropped 6 bases, with 13 bases sitting between them. Germline V gene sequence: CDR1 LNHNV, CDR2 YYDKDF (reference sequence). This CDR3 is 13 amino acids long. This chain's CDR3 is CATSLPGGQTQYF. The CDR3 region has the DNA TGTGCCACCAGCCTCCCCGGGGGACAGACCCAGTACTTC.